The sequence of this T cell receptor (beta chain) was determined in a study of graft-versus-host responses after intestinal transplantation (dated by TCRdb to the early 2020s). With regard to the full study: Recipients received multivisceral, liver-intestinal, or isolated intestinal transplants. Donor T cell macrochimerism was defined as a peak of at least 4% donor T cells among recipient peripheral blood mononuclear cells. Bulk TCR-beta CDR3 sequencing was used to track graft-versus-host and host-versus-graft alloreactive T cell clones in the graft, circulation and bone marrow after intestinal transplantation. Instead of going to the commercial service, samples from a few later patients were sequenced in-house on an Illumina MiSeq and processed with MiXCR. To identify alloreactive clones, pre-transplant mixed lymphocyte reaction products were sequenced and then compared with unstimulated pre-transplant donor and recipient T cells. All recipients received anti-thymocyte globulin induction followed by maintenance tacrolimus and steroids for roughly three years. The cohort enrolled some 23 intestinal transplant recipients including one retransplant, and a few patients lacking pretransplant specimens were excluded.

Worth noting for this clone: No antigen is known for it. Base qualities are not at hand, and no much larger clone is one base apart.

The CDR3 numbers 16 residues from cysteine through phenylalanine. Only CDR3 DNA is held: 48 bases, read in frame from base 1. Via the germline V gene, CDR1 is MGHDK and CDR2 SYGVNS. V and J are truncated by 6 bases and 5 bases respectively, leaving an intervening sequence of 22 bases. Library preparation used the immunoSEQ multiplex PCR assay. For most patients, genomic DNA was isolated with the Qiagen DNeasy Blood and Tissue Kit and shipped frozen to Adaptive Biotechnologies for TCR sequencing. For most patients, high-throughput TCR-beta CDR3 sequencing of genomic DNA was performed by Adaptive Biotechnologies. Per the original workflow: Adaptive's ImmunoSEQ software supplied the TCR sequencing data for 18 patients, while MiXCR and VDJtools were used to process a few other patients. CD4 versus CD8 sorting errors were corrected by removing sequences found in both subsets at a frequency ratio below 5:1. Because the origin of CDR3 nucleotide sequences shared between donor and recipient could not be assigned, those sequences were removed. To be classed as alloreactive, a clone needed at least 2-fold expansion over unstimulated cells and a minimum CFSE-low frequency of 0.002% (template counts) or 0.001% (read counts). Mappable clones were those detected in sequenced pre-transplant spleen, lymph node, or MLR CFSE-low populations of the donor or recipient. Cumulative frequency of alloreactive clones was calculated as a percentage of all sequences weighted by copy number. TCRdb carries this immuneACCESS record with in-frame sequences only. Its versions omit some clonotypes, under half of them owing to an unresolved V gene in the studies checked, with the rest unexplained. That table is the source of V, J and clone size, and D and trimming were worked out from the DNA. The sample has about 38,000 clones on record, 94% of them singletons. The top ten clones comprise 0.2% to 0.25% of the sample.

The time point label corresponds to: cells obtained before transplantation from donor or recipient. CD3+CD4+ and CD3+CD8+ populations were FACS-sorted from unstimulated pre-transplant donor and recipient cells taken from spleen or lymph nodes. What the work shows at the level of the full study, not this receptor alone: Conclusions were limited by the relatively low number and heterogeneity of intestinal transplant patients. Peak levels of circulating GvH clones were associated with declines in HvG clones early after transplant. In patients with donor T cell macrochimerism, the allografts had high GvH to HvG T cell clonal ratios. GvH clones were found in recipient bone marrow, and some of the GvH clones appeared earlier in ileal mucosa or blood, which is consistent with an intestinal mucosal origin.

This clonotype was obtained from a human donor who was the organ donor for an intestinal transplant. The sample here was unstimulated CD4+ T cells sorted from spleen or lymph node cells, taken before transplant. Rearrangement joined TRBV25-1 to TRBJ2-5; the D gene is perhaps TRBD2, from 6 matching bases. The CDR3 sequence is CASSHAGKGRGETQYF. The DNA is TGTGCCAGCAGCCACGCAGGGAAGGGCCGGGGGGAGACCCAGTACTTC. When the CDR3 is completed using the reference TRBV25-1 and TRBJ2-5 genes on either side, the full variable domain is EADIYQTPRYLVIGTGKKITLECSQTMGHDKMYWYQQDPGMELHLIHYSYGVNSTEKGDLSSESTVSRIRTEHFPLTLESARPSHTSQYLCASSHAGKGRGETQYFGPGTRLLVL.